The T cell receptor (beta chain) described here comes from a study of T cell responses to AZD1222 COVID-19 vaccine. Study outcomes and limitations: Nearly half of unique spike-specific TCRs reportedly avoided B.1.351 and B.1.1.7 mutated regions. Elevations in Spike-specific TCR breadth and depth followed administration of two AZD1222 doses. Clonal diversity was possibly underestimated, and the donors were mostly white British, with more females.

In the case of this clone: Its antigen is not identified.

Germline-derived CDR1 and CDR2 are MDHEN and SYDVKM. V lost 2 bases and J lost 0, with 8 bases in between. CDR3 size: 16 residues. This table comes from immunoSEQ multiplex PCR, and its TCRdb copy is limited to in-frame clones, with some not included. The sample includes 150,000 to 200,000 clones, about nine tenths of them seen just once. The chain recombines TRBV28 with TRBJ2-6; no definite D call. The sequences come from peripheral blood, collected on day 0 of MenACWY control vaccination. This clonotype was obtained from an adult in good health. The CDR3 nucleotides are TGTGCCAGCAGTTTACCGACGGACTCTGGGGCCAACGTCCTGACTTTC. Protein sequence: CASSLPTDSGANVLTF.